The 27 T cell receptor beta chains below were found in one sample sequenced in a study of blood T cell repertoires in COVID-19. Some clones are missing from TCRdb's copy, which holds only in-frame ones; the method was immunoSEQ multiplex PCR. This table has 200,000 to 250,000 clones, around 89% appearing once. Sequencing input: peripheral blood. The receptor set was obtained from a man aged 30 to 45 with COVID-19, enrolled during active disease.

The chain is built from TRBV4-1 and TRBJ1-1; D may be TRBD1 (6 bases). This CDR3 has 18 residues. The germline CDR1 and CDR2 sequences are MGHRA and YSYEKL. Trimming stripped 0 bases from V and 1 base from J, with 18 bases between. CDR3 protein: CASSQDLEAGVGNTEAFF. The CDR3 DNA sequence: TGCGCCAGCAGCCAAGATCTGGAGGCAGGGGTGGGGAACACTGAAGCTTTCTTT.

V is TRBV6-6 and J is TRBJ2-7; 7 positions agree with TRBD1. With 7 bases clipped from V and 5 bases from J, the junction kept 8 bases outside the gene matches. This CDR3 is built from 13 residues. In germline, CDR1 is MNHNY, CDR2 SVGAGI (reference sequence). CDR3 region: CASMGRGLDEQYF. The CDR3 nucleotides are TGTGCCAGCATGGGAAGGGGGCTAGACGAGCAGTACTTC.

V usage is TRBV6-2 or TRBV6-3 and J usage is TRBJ2-7, with D perhaps assigned TRBD1 or TRBD2 (6 bases each). Trimming stripped 6 bases from V and 4 bases from J, with 19 bases between. Germline CDR1 is MNHEY and CDR2 is SVGEGT. The CDR3 sequence is 15 residues long. CDR3 amino acids: CASSQGMTRGYEQYF. The CDR3 coding sequence is TGTGCCAGCAGCCAGGGGATGACTAGAGGGTACGAGCAGTACTTC.

This chain connects TRBV3-1 (or the pseudogene TRBV3-2) to TRBJ1-2, with TRBD1 matching over 11 bases. The CDR3 contains 15 residues. Trimming took 4 bases from V and 4 from J; bases not matched to a gene: 5. CDR1 and CDR2 from the germline V gene are LGHDT and YNNKEL (reference sequence). The CDR3 loop reads CASSPRGQGGYGYTF. In DNA form, the CDR3 reads TGTGCCAGCAGCCCTCGGGGACAGGGGGGCTATGGCTACACCTTC.

This clone was seen once. The chain links TRBV6-2 or TRBV6-3 to TRBJ2-2; 8 bases match TRBD1. The V gene end was trimmed by 5 bases and the J gene end by 6 bases; junction bases not matched to a gene: 14. The CDR3 contains 17 residues. Germline V CDR1 and CDR2: MNHEY, SVGEGT. The DNA of the CDR3 is TGTGCCAGCAGTCCATCCAGGGGGCTTCTGAGGTCCGGGGAGCTGTTTTTT. This codes for CASSPSRGLLRSGELFF.

This chain joins TRBV24-1 and TRBJ1-1, with unresolved D. This CDR3 contains 13 residues. Germline V lookup: CDR1 KGHDR, CDR2 SFDVKD. Trimming removed 2 bases at V and 0 bases at J, with 3 bases between. CDR3 DNA: TGTGCCACCAGTGATTCCATGAACACTGAAGCTTTCTTT. It translates to CATSDSMNTEAFF.

The V and J genes are TRBV5-1 and TRBJ2-3; D is ambiguous. CDR1 SGHRS and CDR2 YFSETQ come from the germline V gene. This CDR3 comprises 12 residues. V lost 2 bases, J lost 4 bases, and 5 bases lay in between. CDR3 loop: CASSLTADTQYF. Here the CDR3 DNA reads TGCGCCAGCAGCTTAACTGCAGATACGCAGTATTTT. Together with reference TRBV5-1 and TRBJ2-3, the CDR3 gives the full variable domain: KAGVTQTPRYLIKTRGQQVTLSCSPISGHRSVSWYQQTPGQGLQFLFEYFSETQRNKGNFPGRFSGRQFSNSRSEMNVSTLELGDSALYLCASSLTADTQYFGPGTRLTVL.

The rearrangement uses TRBV28 and TRBJ1-2, with D perhaps matching TRBD1 (6 bases). The length of the CDR3 is 13 residues. With 6 bases removed from V and 2 bases from J, the gap between germline ends came to 10 bases. Germline-derived CDR1 and CDR2 are MDHEN and SYDVKM. In DNA, the CDR3 is TGTGCCAGCAGACGGACAGCGAACTATGGCTACACCTTC. It translates to CASRRTANYGYTF.

This clone was counted between two and nine times. The chain has TRBV6-5 and TRBJ2-1; no reliable D call. The CDR3 length is 16 residues. From germline, CDR1 is MNHEY and CDR2 SVGAGI. With 3 bases removed from V and 0 bases from J, the gap between germline ends came to 12 bases. CDR3 region: CASSYGPWSSYNEQFF. The CDR3 DNA reads TGTGCCAGCAGTTATGGCCCTTGGAGCTCCTACAATGAGCAGTTCTTC.

The V gene is TRBV12-3 or TRBV12-4, the J gene TRBJ2-5, with D possibly matching TRBD1 (6 bases). This CDR3 has 13 residues. V lost 4 bases, J lost 2 bases, and 8 bases lay in between. The CDR3 sequence: CASSSDRQETQYF. CDR3 nucleotides: TGTGCCAGCAGTTCGGACAGACAAGAGACCCAGTACTTC.

The chain couples TRBV27 to TRBJ2-3; TRBD2 is a possible D gene (6 bases). Germline V gene data show CDR1 as MNHEY and CDR2 as SMNVEV (reference sequence). This CDR3 spans 14 amino acids. Trimming cost V 4 bases and J 3 bases, with 11 bases left between them. The CDR3 loop is CASSYRDWTDTQYF. The CDR3 nucleotides are TGTGCCAGCAGTTATCGGGACTGGACAGATACGCAGTATTTT.

The genes are TRBV30 and TRBJ1-1; the match to TRBD1 covers 8 bases. The CDR3 is 12 residues long. Per the germline V gene, CDR1 is GTSNPN and CDR2 is SVGIG (reference sequence). Trimming at V came to 7 bases and at J to 4 bases, leaving 5 bases not matched to a gene. The CDR3 loop reads CASDRGRTEAFF. The CDR3 DNA is TGTGCCTCAGACAGGGGACGCACTGAAGCTTTCTTT.

The CDR3 loop is CASTTTPETADKGYTF. The CDR3 region has the DNA TGTGCCAGCACCACAACCCCGGAGACCGCCGATAAAGGCTACACCTTC. This chain links TRBV7-9 with TRBJ1-2; D remains ambiguous. The germline V and J ends were trimmed by 7 bases and 8 bases, with 26 bases remaining between them. Germline CDR1 is SEHNR and CDR2 is FQNEAQ (reference sequence). CDR3 length: 16 residues.

This clone appeared once. CDR3 region: CASSFHGTANTEAFF. The DNA of the CDR3 is TGTGCCAGCAGCTTTCACGGGACAGCAAACACTGAAGCTTTCTTT. The chain employs TRBV11-2 and TRBJ1-1; 7 nucleotides line up with TRBD1. The CDR3 loop spans 15 amino acids. Per the germline V gene, CDR1 is SGHAT and CDR2 is FQNNGV. V lost 3 bases to trimming and J lost 2 bases; unmatched junction nucleotides: 6.

DNA of the CDR3: TGTGCCAGCAGTGGTTTCGGTTACAGGGAGAACACTGAAGCTTTCTTT. This translates into CASSGFGYRENTEAFF. The chain links TRBV27 to TRBJ1-1; maybe TRBD1 (6 bases). Germline assignment: CDR1 MNHEY and CDR2 SMNVEV (reference sequence). V lost 5 bases and J 1 base, leaving 17 bases between the germline ends. This CDR3 has 16 amino acids.

This rearrangement joins TRBV5-1 to TRBJ1-6; 7 bases fit TRBD1. Germline assignment: CDR1 SGHRS and CDR2 YFSETQ. V was pared by 1 base and J by 7 bases, with 11 bases of the junction left unmatched. CDR3 length: 17 amino acids. CDR3: CASSLKFSGQKNSPLHF. The CDR3 nucleotides are TGCGCCAGCAGCTTGAAGTTTTCGGGACAGAAAAATTCACCCCTCCACTTT.

The rearrangement links TRBV6-5 to TRBJ1-2, with 7 bases fitting TRBD1. The CDR3 loop spans 15 amino acids. J gave up 4 bases and V 6 bases, and 11 bases lay outside the gene matches. Looked up from germline, CDR1 is MNHEY and CDR2 is SVGAGI. The CDR3 DNA follows: TGTGCCAGCAGGTCCCCGGGACAGACTCTCTATGGCTACACCTTC. Protein product: CASRSPGQTLYGYTF.

The chain carries TRBV10-3 and TRBJ1-2, with D tentatively TRBD1 (5 bases). This CDR3 spans 14 amino acids. The germline CDR1 and CDR2 sequences are ENHRY and SYGVKD. The V end lost 6 bases, the J end lost 1 base, and 12 bases lay between the germline ends. The CDR3 sequence: CAISRQQDNYGYTF. CDR3 sequence (DNA): TGTGCCATCAGCCGACAGCAAGATAACTATGGCTACACCTTC.

The chain carries TRBV10-1 and TRBJ1-6; D is perhaps TRBD1 (5 bases). The CDR3 covers 14 residues. CDR1 is WNHNN and CDR2 is SYGVQD in the germline V gene (reference sequence). Trimming removed 8 bases at V and 7 bases at J, with 15 bases between. Here the CDR3 reads CASGQGSENSPLHF. The CDR3 DNA reads TGCGCCAGCGGTCAGGGCAGCGAAAATTCACCCCTCCACTTT.

CDR3 bases: TGTGCCAGCAGCGTAGAGGGTAGCGGGAGACCCTACAATGAGCAGTTCTTC. It translates to CASSVEGSGRPYNEQFF. The chain carries TRBV9 and TRBJ2-1, with 9 bases fitting TRBD2. In germline, CDR1 is SGDLS, CDR2 YYNGEE. The CDR3 is 17 residues long. J was trimmed by 2 bases and V by 0 bases; bases with no gene match: 6.

The genes are TRBV6-5 and TRBJ1-6; TRBD1 matches at 7 bases. Germline V gives CDR1 MNHEY, CDR2 SVGAGI. J gave up 8 bases and V 0 bases, and 4 bases lay outside the gene matches. CDR3 length: 15 amino acids. The CDR3, as DNA: TGTGCCAGCAGTTACTCGAGGCAGGGGGATTCACCCCTCCACTTT. This gives the protein CASSYSRQGDSPLHF.

V and J are TRBV13 and TRBJ1-2; 7 bases line up with TRBD1. V gave up 5 bases and J gave up 7 bases; unmatched junction bases: 13. The CDR3 loop spans 15 amino acids. Germline V gene lookup returns CDR1 PRHDT and CDR2 FYEKMQ (reference sequence). CDR3: CASSVTNQRQGGYTF. CDR3 nucleotide sequence: TGTGCCAGCAGCGTAACTAACCAACGACAGGGTGGCTACACCTTC.

The V call is TRBV5-1, the J call TRBJ2-1; 12 bases are a match to TRBD2. Germline CDR1 and CDR2: SGHRS and YFSETQ. J gave up 3 bases and V 5 bases, and 6 bases lay outside the gene matches. The CDR3 spans 16 residues. CDR3 loop: CASRKPTSGGYNEQFF. CDR3 nucleotide sequence: TGCGCCAGCAGGAAACCGACTAGCGGGGGCTACAATGAGCAGTTCTTC.

This chain links TRBV6-5 with TRBJ2-7, with a weak D call TRBD2 (6 bases). V lost 2 bases to trimming and J lost 1 base, with 12 bases between them. The CDR3 is 15 amino acids. CDR1 is MNHEY and CDR2 is SVGAGI in the germline V gene. The CDR3 DNA is TGTGCCAGCAGTTACACGTGGGGGGATTCCTACGAGCAGTACTTC. This codes for CASSYTWGDSYEQYF.

The chain carries TRBV19 and TRBJ2-4, with D uncertain. Germline CDR1 LNHDA, CDR2 SQIVND (reference sequence). The CDR3 is 13 amino acids. V was shortened by 9 bases and J by 2 bases, with 11 bases between the two germline ends. This CDR3 reads CASLGPPKNIQYF. CDR3 nucleotides: TGTGCCAGCCTTGGGCCCCCCAAAAACATTCAGTACTTC.

This chain links TRBV28 with TRBJ1-2, with D hard to call. The CDR3 spans 12 residues. V was clipped by 4 bases and J by 8 bases, with 11 bases between them. Germline V gene data show CDR1 as MDHEN and CDR2 as SYDVKM. In DNA form, the CDR3 reads TGTGCCAGCAGTTCCCTAACCCCGGGCTACACCTTC. Protein: CASSSLTPGYTF.

The rearrangement uses TRBV27 and TRBJ1-1; D gene ambiguous. Per germline, CDR1 MNHEY and CDR2 SMNVEV (reference sequence). The CDR3 runs 13 residues. The V end was cut by 2 bases, the J end by 1 base, with 5 bases between. The CDR3 spells CASSLTPNTEAFF. CDR3 coding DNA: TGTGCCAGCAGTTTAACACCGAACACTGAAGCTTTCTTT.